The sequence of this T cell receptor beta chain was determined in a study of blood T cells in healthy people across ages. Together with a sample-barcoded 5' primer, a J-beta primer mix was included in a second PCR lasting about 6 to 11 cycles. Tagging of each cDNA molecule was performed by a template-switch adaptor with 12 random nucleotides. In TCRdb, the 5' RACE reads were re-called with MiXCR into one record per CDR3 protein. The repertoire includes around 870,000 distinct CDR3 sequences, about 30% of them detected once, and around 16% sits in the top ten. Trimming cost V 6 bases and J 0 bases, with 9 bases left between them. Germline-derived CDR1 and CDR2 are PRHDT and FYEKMQ (reference sequence). CDR3 length: 13 residues. This clonotype showed up many times.

The receptor comes from a woman of 80 years or more in good health. The specimen was blood. The chain has TRBV13 and TRBJ2-7; no clear D. The CDR3 protein is CASSLTASYEQYF. The CDR3 DNA follows: TGTGCCAGCAGTCTCACAGCCTCCTACGAGCAGTACTTC. Full variable domain (outside the CDR3, taken from reference TRBV13 and TRBJ2-7): AAGVIQSPRHLIKEKRETATLKCYPIPRHDTVYWYQQGPGQDPQFLISFYEKMQSDKGSIPDRFSAQQFSDYHSELNMSSLELGDSALYFCASSLTASYEQYFGPGTRLTVT.